This T cell receptor (beta chain) was sequenced during a study of shared clonotypes between healthy human individuals. A CD45RA-negative memory subset and a CD45RA+ naive subset were separated from the CD4+ cells. Per the germline V gene, CDR1 is KGHSH and CDR2 is LQKENI. Trimming stripped 2 bases from V and 3 bases from J, with 14 bases between. The CDR3 loop spans 16 amino acids. Measured with immunoSEQ multiplex PCR; TCRdb has only the in-frame clones, and not every one. Of some 2,400,000 clones in the sample, 95% were seen once. Sequenced sample: naive CD4+ T cells sorted from blood. Subset meaning: CD45RA+ positively selected. The rearrangement uses TRBV18 and TRBJ1-3, with D perhaps TRBD1 (5 bases). The TCR comes from a man aged 18-30 years in good health. DNA of the CDR3: TGTGCCAGCTCACCAATGCAGGGTGGGTTTGGAAACACCATATATTTT. Protein: CASSPMQGGFGNTIYF.